A selection of T cell receptor beta chains follows, all from one sample in a study of control samples from healthy donors and cancer patients. Profiled with immunoSEQ multiplex PCR; TCRdb holds only in-frame clones, not every one. The sample yields fewer than 300,000 clones, over 70% seen once. The specimen was PBMCs. Receptors were obtained from a woman aged 55-75 years with lung cancer. The CDR3 runs from the conserved cysteine through the conserved F or W. D genes are given only for firm matches. Size values are once, few and many counts, or a class for expanded clones, and some rows have none.

clone size	V gene	D gene	J gene	CDR3 DNA	CDR3 protein
.	TRBV18	.	TRBJ1-2	TGTGCCAGCTCCCCCGGGACATCCTCAAACTATGGCTACACCTTC	CASSPGTSSNYGYTF
.	TRBV7-9	.	TRBJ2-7	TGTGCCAGCAGCCCCCGACTTGGGACATACTACGAGCAGTACTTC	CASSPRLGTYYEQYF
.	TRBV7-8	.	TRBJ1-4	TGTGCCAGCAGCCAGGACGGGGGACTGTTTTTT	CASSQDGGLFF
.	TRBV5-1	.	TRBJ2-7	TGCGCCAGCAGCTTGGTGGGAGACCTTGAGCAGTACTTC	CASSLVGDLEQYF
.	TRBV7-2	.	TRBJ2-7	TGTGCCAGCAGCTTAGTGCAGGCTTTGGGAGACGAGCAGTACTTC	CASSLVQALGDEQYF
.	TRBV13	TRBD1	TRBJ2-2	TGTGCCAGCAGCTTCCTGGGACAGGGACCCTCGAACACCGGGGAGCTGTTTTTT	CASSFLGQGPSNTGELFF
.	TRBV7-3	TRBD1	TRBJ2-1	TGTGCCAGCAGCACCCGGGACAGGTTTAATGAGCAGTTCTTC	CASSTRDRFNEQFF
.	TRBV14	TRBD2	TRBJ2-2	TGTGCCAGCAGTCCGTCCTATAGCGGGGGACTCTCCGGGGAGCTGTTTTTT	CASSPSYSGGLSGELFF
.	TRBV5-1	.	TRBJ2-5	TGCGCCAGCAACCTCGGGACGGGAAATCAAGAGACCCAGTACTTC	CASNLGTGNQETQYF
.	TRBV5-1	.	TRBJ1-5	TGCGCCAGCAGCTTGGTGGGGGGTAATCAGCCCCAGCATTTT	CASSLVGGNQPQHF
.	TRBV4-2	.	TRBJ2-4	TGTGCCAGCAGCCAAGCCGGGGGAGGGGGCGGTCGTAACATTCAGTACTTC	CASSQAGGGGGRNIQYF
once	TRBV9	.	TRBJ2-3	.	CASSVASGRDTDTQYF
.	TRBV10-2	TRBD2	TRBJ2-3	TGCGCCAGCAGTGTCCCGGGAGGGAGCACAGATACGCAGTATTTT	CASSVPGGSTDTQYF
.	TRBV21-1	.	TRBJ2-7	TGTGCCAGCAGCAAAGCAATGGACTTACAGGTCTACGAGCAGTACTTC	CASSKAMDLQVYEQYF
.	TRBV6-2/TRBV6-3	.	TRBJ2-7	TGTGCCAGCAGCTTGGCAGCGGGCATGTACGAGCAGTACTTC	CASSLAAGMYEQYF
.	TRBV3-1/TRBV3-2	TRBD2	TRBJ2-7	TGTGCCAGCAGCCAAGCCTCCGGGAGGGGCCTAGACGAGCAGTACTTC	CASSQASGRGLDEQYF
.	TRBV19	.	TRBJ1-1	TGTGCCAGTAGTATACCGGGGGGGAACACTGAAGCTTTCTTT	CASSIPGGNTEAFF
.	TRBV14	.	TRBJ2-1	TGTGCCAGCAGCCGTGGGGTCTACAATGAGCAGTTCTTC	CASSRGVYNEQFF
.	TRBV9	.	TRBJ2-5	TGTGCCAGCAGCGGGACGCTACAAGAGACCCAGTACTTC	CASSGTLQETQYF
.	TRBV19	TRBD1	TRBJ1-5	TGTGCCAGTAGTATATTTCACAGGGGGCCCCTACCCCAGCATTTT	CASSIFHRGPLPQHF
.	TRBV5-1	TRBD2	TRBJ2-3	TGCGCCAGCAGCTCCGGGGGGGCGACAGATACGCAGTATTTT	CASSSGGATDTQYF
.	TRBV27	.	TRBJ2-7	TGTGCCAGCAGTTCCCAGTCACTAGCTGAATACGAGCAGTACTTC	CASSSQSLAEYEQYF
once	TRBV7-9	.	TRBJ2-7	TGTGCCAGCAGCTTACCACCAGTCCTCTACGAGCAGTACTTC	CASSLPPVLYEQYF
.	TRBV5-1	.	TRBJ2-3	TGCGCCAGCAGCCTCCCGGCGAATACGCAGTATTTT	CASSLPANTQYF
.	TRBV9	TRBD2	TRBJ2-1	TGTGCCAGCAGCGTAGGCGGGTCTAGCGGGGAGGCCTACAATGAGCAGTTCTTC	CASSVGGSSGEAYNEQFF
.	TRBV5-1	.	TRBJ2-2	TGCGCCAGCAGCTTGGTGCCGTCAGGGGAGCTGTTTTTT	CASSLVPSGELFF
few	TRBV7-8	.	TRBJ1-2	TGTGCCAGCAGCCTAGGACAGTCCTATGGCTACACCTTC	CASSLGQSYGYTF
.	TRBV30	.	TRBJ2-3	TGTGCCTGGACCCAGGGGCGTGGCACAGATACGCAGTATTTT	CAWTQGRGTDTQYF
.	TRBV7-6	TRBD1	TRBJ2-7	TGTGCCAGCAGCTTTACAGGGGACGAGCAGTACTTC	CASSFTGDEQYF
.	TRBV3-1/TRBV3-2	.	TRBJ2-1	TGTGCCAGCAGCCAGGGCCGCAATGAGCAGTTCTTC	CASSQGRNEQFF
.	TRBV15	.	TRBJ2-1	TGTGCCACCAGCAGAGAGGGGGGTTCCTACAATGAGCAGTTCTTC	CATSREGGSYNEQFF
.	TRBV12-3/TRBV12-4	.	TRBJ2-7	TGTGCCAGCAGTTGGACAGCCTCCTACGAGCAGTACTTC	CASSWTASYEQYF